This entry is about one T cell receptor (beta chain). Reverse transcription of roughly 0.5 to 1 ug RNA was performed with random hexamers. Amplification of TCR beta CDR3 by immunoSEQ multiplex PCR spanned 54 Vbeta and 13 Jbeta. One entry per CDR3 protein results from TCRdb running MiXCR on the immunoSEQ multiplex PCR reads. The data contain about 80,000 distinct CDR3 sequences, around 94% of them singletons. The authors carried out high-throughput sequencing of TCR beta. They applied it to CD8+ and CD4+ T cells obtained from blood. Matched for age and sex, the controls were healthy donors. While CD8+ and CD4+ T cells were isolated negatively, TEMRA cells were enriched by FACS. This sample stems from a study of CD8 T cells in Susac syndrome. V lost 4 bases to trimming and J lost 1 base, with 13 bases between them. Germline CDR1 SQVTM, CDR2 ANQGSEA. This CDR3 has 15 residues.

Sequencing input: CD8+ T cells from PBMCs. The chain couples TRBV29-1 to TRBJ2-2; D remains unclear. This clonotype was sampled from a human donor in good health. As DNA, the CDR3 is TGCAGCGTTGTTGTACGGCGGAGGAACACCGGGGAGCTGTTTTTT. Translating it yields CSVVVRRRNTGELFF.